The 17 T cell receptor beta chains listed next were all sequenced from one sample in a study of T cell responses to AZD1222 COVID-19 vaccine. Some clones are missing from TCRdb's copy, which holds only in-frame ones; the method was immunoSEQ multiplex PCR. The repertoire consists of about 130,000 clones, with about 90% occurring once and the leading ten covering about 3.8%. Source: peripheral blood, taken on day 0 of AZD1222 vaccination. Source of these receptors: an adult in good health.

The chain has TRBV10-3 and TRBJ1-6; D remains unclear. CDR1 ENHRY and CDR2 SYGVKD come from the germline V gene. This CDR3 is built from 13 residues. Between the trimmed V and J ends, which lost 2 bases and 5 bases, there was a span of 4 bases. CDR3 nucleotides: TGTGCCATCAGTGAGACTAATAATTCACCCCTCCACTTT. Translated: CAISETNNSPLHF.

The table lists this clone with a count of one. CDR3 amino acids: CASRAGTRPFVNTEAFF. The DNA for the CDR3 is TGTGCCAGCAGGGCCGGGACAAGGCCCTTCGTGAACACTGAAGCTTTCTTT. This chain joins TRBV28 and TRBJ1-1; tentative D call: TRBD1 (6 bases). The CDR3 consists of 17 residues. Per germline, CDR1 MDHEN and CDR2 SYDVKM. The V and J ends lost 6 bases and 0 bases respectively, with 20 bases between them. The full variable domain, rest sourced from reference TRBV28 and TRBJ1-1, is DVKVTQSSRYLVKRTGEKVFLECVQDMDHENMFWYRQDPGLGLRLIYFSYDVKMKEKGDIPEGYSVSREKKERFSLILESASTNQTSMYLCASRAGTRPFVNTEAFFGQGTRLTVV.

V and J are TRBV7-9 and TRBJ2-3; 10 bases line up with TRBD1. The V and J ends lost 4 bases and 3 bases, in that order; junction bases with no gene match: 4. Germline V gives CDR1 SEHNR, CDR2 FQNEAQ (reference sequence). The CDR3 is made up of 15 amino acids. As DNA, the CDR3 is TGTGCCAGCAGCTCGACGGGACAGGGGACAGATACGCAGTATTTT. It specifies CASSSTGQGTDTQYF.

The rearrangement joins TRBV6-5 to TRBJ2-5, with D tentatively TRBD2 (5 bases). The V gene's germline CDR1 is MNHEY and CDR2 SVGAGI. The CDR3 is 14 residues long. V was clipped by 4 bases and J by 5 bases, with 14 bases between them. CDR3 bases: TGTGCCAGCAGTTCCGCCCTAGGCGGGGAGACCCAGTACTTC. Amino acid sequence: CASSSALGGETQYF.

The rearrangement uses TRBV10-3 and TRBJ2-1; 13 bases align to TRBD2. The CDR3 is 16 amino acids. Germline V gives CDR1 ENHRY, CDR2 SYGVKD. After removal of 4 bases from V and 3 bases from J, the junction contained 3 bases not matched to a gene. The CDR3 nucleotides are TGTGCCATCAGTGGACTAGCGGGAGGCCACTACAATGAGCAGTTCTTC. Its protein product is CAISGLAGGHYNEQFF.

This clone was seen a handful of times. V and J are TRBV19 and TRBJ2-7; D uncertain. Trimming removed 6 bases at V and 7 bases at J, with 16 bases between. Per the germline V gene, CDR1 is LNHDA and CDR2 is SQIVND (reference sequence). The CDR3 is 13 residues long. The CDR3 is CASSNKGIGEQYF. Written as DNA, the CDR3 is TGTGCCAGTAGCAACAAAGGGATCGGGGAGCAGTACTTC.

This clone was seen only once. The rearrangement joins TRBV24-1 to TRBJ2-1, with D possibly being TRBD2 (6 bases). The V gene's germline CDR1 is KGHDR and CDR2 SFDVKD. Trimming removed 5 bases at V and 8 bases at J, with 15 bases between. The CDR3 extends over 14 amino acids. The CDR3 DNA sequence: TGTGCCACCAGTGCAGCGGGTGTTTTACATGAGCAGTTCTTC. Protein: CATSAAGVLHEQFF.

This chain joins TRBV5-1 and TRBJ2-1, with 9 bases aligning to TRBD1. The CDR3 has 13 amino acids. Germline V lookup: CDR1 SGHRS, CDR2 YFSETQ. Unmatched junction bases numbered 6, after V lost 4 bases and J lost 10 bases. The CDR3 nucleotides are TGCGCCAGCAGCGCCGGGGACAGGGCCGAGCAGTTCTTC. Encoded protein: CASSAGDRAEQFF.

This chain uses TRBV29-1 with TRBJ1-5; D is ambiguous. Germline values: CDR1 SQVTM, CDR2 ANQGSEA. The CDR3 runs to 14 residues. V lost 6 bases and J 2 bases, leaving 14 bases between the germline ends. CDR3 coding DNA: TGCAGCGTGCGGGGAGGGCCGGGCAATCAGCCCCAGCATTTT. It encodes CSVRGGPGNQPQHF.

This CDR3 is CASSPSSGRAYEQYF. CDR3 bases: TGTGCCAGCAGCCCCTCTAGCGGGAGGGCTTACGAGCAGTACTTC. The rearrangement joins TRBV11-2 to TRBJ2-7; 12 positions agree with TRBD2. CDR3 length: 15 residues. CDR1 is SGHAT, CDR2 FQNNGV, per germline. With 5 bases clipped from V and 4 bases from J, the junction kept 6 bases outside the gene matches.

Written as DNA, the CDR3 is TGTGCCAGCAGCGCCGCGTCTAGAGGTTACGAGCAGTACTTC. The encoded protein is CASSAASRGYEQYF. The genes are TRBV9 and TRBJ2-7; no clear D. Germline V gene sequence: CDR1 SGDLS, CDR2 YYNGEE. The CDR3 contains 14 residues. V lost 3 bases to trimming and J lost 4 bases, with 14 bases between them.

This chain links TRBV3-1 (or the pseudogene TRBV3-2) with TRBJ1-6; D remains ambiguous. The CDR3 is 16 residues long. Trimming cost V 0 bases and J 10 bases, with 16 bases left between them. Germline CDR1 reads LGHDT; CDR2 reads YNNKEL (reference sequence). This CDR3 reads CASSQDREGERSPLHF. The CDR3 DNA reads TGTGCCAGCAGCCAAGATAGGGAGGGAGAGAGGTCACCCCTCCACTTT.

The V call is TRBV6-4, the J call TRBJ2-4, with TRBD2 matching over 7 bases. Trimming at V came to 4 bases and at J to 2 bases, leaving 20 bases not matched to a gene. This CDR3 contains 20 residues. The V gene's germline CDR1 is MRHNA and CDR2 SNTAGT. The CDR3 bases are TGTGCCAGCAGTGCCCCAGTCCGGACCAGGTTCGGGGGGTCCAAAAACATTCAGTACTTC. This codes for CASSAPVRTRFGGSKNIQYF.

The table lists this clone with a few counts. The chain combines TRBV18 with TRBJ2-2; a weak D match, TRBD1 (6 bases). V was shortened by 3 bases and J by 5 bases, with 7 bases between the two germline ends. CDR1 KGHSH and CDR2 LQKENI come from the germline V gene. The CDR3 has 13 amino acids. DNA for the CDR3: TGTGCCAGCTCACCTCAGGGGACCGGGGAGCTGTTTTTT. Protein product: CASSPQGTGELFF.

CDR3 in amino acids: CASSVQTGSFKGEQYF. DNA for the CDR3: TGTGCCAGTAGCGTTCAGACAGGGTCCTTTAAAGGCGAGCAGTACTTC. J is TRBJ2-7 and V is TRBV19, with 7 positions matching TRBD1. Germline-derived CDR1 and CDR2 are LNHDA and SQIVND (reference sequence). V lost 6 bases, J lost 6 bases, and 17 bases stayed unmatched. CDR3 size: 16 residues.

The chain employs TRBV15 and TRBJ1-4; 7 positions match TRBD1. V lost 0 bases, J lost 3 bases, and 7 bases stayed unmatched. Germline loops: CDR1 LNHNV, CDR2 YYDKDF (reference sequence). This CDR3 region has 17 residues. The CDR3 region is CATSRDKGAGPNEKLFF. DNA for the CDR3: TGTGCCACCAGCAGAGATAAGGGGGCCGGACCTAATGAAAAACTGTTTTTT.

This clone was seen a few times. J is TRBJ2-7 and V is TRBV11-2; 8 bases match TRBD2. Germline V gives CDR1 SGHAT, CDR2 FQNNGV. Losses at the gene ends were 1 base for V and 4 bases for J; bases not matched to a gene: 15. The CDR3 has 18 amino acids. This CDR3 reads CASSLVALAGRTQYEQYF. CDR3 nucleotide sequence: TGTGCCAGCAGCTTAGTAGCCTTAGCGGGAAGGACTCAGTACGAGCAGTACTTC.